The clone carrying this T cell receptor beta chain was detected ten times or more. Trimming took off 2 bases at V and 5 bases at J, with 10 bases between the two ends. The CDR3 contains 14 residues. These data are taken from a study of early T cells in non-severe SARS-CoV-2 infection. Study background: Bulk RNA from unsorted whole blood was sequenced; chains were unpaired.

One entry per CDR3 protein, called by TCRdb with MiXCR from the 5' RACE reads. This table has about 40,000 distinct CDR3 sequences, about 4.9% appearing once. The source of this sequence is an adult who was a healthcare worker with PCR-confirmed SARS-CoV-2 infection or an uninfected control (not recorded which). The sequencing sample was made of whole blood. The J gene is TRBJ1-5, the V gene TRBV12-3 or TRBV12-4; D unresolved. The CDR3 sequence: CASSLNAGYQPQHF. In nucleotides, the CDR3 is TGTGCCAGCAGTTTAAATGCCGGTTATCAGCCCCAGCATTTT.